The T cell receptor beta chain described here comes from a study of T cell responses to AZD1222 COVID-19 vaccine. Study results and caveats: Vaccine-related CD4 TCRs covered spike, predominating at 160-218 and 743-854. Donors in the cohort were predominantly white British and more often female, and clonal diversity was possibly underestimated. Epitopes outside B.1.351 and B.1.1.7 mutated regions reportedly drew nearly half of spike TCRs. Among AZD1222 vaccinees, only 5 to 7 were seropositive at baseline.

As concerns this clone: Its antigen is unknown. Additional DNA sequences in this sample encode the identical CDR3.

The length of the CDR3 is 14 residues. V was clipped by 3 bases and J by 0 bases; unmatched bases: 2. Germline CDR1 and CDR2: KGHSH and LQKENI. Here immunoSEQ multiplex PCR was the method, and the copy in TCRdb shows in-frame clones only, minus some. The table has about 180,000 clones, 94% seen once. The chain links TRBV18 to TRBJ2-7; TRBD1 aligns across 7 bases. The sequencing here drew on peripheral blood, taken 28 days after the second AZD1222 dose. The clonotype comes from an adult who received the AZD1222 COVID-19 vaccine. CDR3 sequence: CASSPRDSSYEQYF. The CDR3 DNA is TGTGCCAGCTCACCGAGGGACAGCTCCTACGAGCAGTACTTC.